Detailed here is one T cell receptor (beta chain). Its antigen is not identified. The sample belongs to a study of cytomegalovirus exposure and HLA in healthy donors. Study-level information: There were nearly 120 million unique TCR beta sequences, drawn from 150 million to 200 million T cells, in an earlier analysis.

General study findings and limits: The study reported that TCR beta sequences accurately predicted HLA-A and HLA-B alleles in most subjects. With high specificity and sensitivity, the classifier reportedly diagnosed cytomegalovirus status.

The CDR3 length is 14 residues. Germline V lookup: CDR1 MDHEN, CDR2 SYDVKM. V lost 1 base and J lost 5; bases outside the gene matches: 4. The PCR was carried out with 60 Vbeta primers and 13 Jbeta primers. Method: immunoSEQ multiplex PCR; TCRdb's copy keeps in-frame clones and lacks some. The sample yields about 120,000 clones, around three quarters seen once. Unrecorded immune exposure was likely among donors, who were nominally healthy when sampled. This clonotype was obtained from a man aged 35 to 55 in good health and CMV-seropositive. The chain couples TRBV28 to TRBJ2-5; TRBD1 matches at 7 bases. The specimen sequenced was PBMCs. CDR3 in DNA: TGTGCCAGCAGTTTATCCGCAGGGGGTGAGACCCAGTACTTC. Its translation: CASSLSAGGETQYF.